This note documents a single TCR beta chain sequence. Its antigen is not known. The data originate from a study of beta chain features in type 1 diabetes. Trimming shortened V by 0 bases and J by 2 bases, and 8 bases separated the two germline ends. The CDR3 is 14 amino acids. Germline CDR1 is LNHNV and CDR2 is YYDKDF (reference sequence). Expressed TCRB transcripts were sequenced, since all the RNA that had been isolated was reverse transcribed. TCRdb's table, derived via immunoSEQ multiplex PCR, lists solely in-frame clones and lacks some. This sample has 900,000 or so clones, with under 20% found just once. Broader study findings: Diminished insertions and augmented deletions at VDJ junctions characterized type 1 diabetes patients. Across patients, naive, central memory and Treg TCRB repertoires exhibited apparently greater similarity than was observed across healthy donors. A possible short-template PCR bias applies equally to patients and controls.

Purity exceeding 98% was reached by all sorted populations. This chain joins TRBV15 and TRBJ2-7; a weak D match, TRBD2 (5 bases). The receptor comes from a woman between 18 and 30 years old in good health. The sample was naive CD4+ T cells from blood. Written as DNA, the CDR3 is TGTGCCACCAGCAGAGACGAGGGCCCCTACGAGCAGTACTTC. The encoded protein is CATSRDEGPYEQYF.